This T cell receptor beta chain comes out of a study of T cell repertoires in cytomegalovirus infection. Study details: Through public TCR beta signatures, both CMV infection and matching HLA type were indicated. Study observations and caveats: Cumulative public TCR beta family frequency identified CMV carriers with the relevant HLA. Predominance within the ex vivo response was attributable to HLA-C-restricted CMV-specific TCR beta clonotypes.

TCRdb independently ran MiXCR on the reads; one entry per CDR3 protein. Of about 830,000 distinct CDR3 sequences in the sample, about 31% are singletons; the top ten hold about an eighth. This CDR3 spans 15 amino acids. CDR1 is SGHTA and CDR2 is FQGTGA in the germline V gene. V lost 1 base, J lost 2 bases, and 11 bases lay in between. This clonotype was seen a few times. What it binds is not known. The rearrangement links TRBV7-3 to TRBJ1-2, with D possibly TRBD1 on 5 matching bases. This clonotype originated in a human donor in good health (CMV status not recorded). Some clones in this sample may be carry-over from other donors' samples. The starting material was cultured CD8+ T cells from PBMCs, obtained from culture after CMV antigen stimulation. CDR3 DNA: TGTGCCAGCAGCTTAATCCGGGACGGAAACTATGGCTACACCTTC. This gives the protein CASSLIRDGNYGYTF.